Included here is one T cell receptor (beta chain) sequence, with context. The CDR3 spans 14 residues. Germline V lookup: CDR1 SGHAT, CDR2 FQNNGV. The J segment lost 7 bases and the V segment lost 1 base, leaving 6 bases of the junction unmatched. The data stem from a study of blood T cell repertoires in COVID-19. As handled by the study authors: Cell counts per sample came from amplifying reference gene primers. Produced via immunoSEQ multiplex PCR; TCRdb's table is partial and in-frame only. V and J calls and clone size follow that table, whereas D and trimming were derived from the DNA. This sample yields approximately 5,900 clones, of which approximately 82% are seen a single time; less than 9% belongs to the top ten.

What was sequenced was peripheral blood. This receptor was identified in a human donor with active COVID-19. The donor label of this sample is uncertain. The rearrangement links TRBV11-2 to TRBJ1-1; 7 bases line up with TRBD1. The CDR3 DNA follows: TGTGCCAGCAGCTTAGGAGCAGGGGGAAGTGAAGCTTTCTTT. This encodes CASSLGAGGSEAFF.